What follows are 4 T cell receptor beta chains derived from one specimen sequenced in a study of OX40 agonist ivuxolimab in advanced cancers. Sequencing was performed with immunoSEQ multiplex PCR; in TCRdb, only in-frame clones are kept and a portion is missing. The sample records 95,000 to 100,000 clones, around 83% being singletons. Sequenced material: CD4+ or CD8+ T cells sorted from blood, taken in a trial of the OX40 agonist ivuxolimab. The receptors stem from an adult with an advanced solid tumor such as melanoma, head and neck, liver or kidney cancer.

The J gene is TRBJ1-1, the V gene TRBV5-6; 9 bases map to TRBD1. The ends lost 2 bases at V and 5 bases at J; junction bases unmatched: 1. CDR1 and CDR2 from the germline V gene are SGHDT and YYEEEE. The CDR3 consists of 13 residues. CDR3 loop: CASSLQGATEAFF. The CDR3 DNA sequence: TGTGCCAGCAGCTTACAGGGGGCAACTGAAGCTTTCTTT.

This clone was recorded only once. V is TRBV11-2 and J is TRBJ2-3, with 7 bases matching TRBD2. Per germline, CDR1 SGHAT and CDR2 FQNNGV. V trimming: 5 bases; J trimming: 3 bases; junction bases outside the gene matches: 17. The CDR3 has 18 residues. CDR3 region: CASSPPSGAGVGTDTQYF. CDR3 in DNA: TGTGCCAGCAGCCCCCCAAGCGGGGCGGGCGTAGGAACAGATACGCAGTATTTT.

By share, this clone counts as medium-sized. The V and J genes are TRBV2 and TRBJ1-2; 7 positions match TRBD1. The V segment lost 2 bases and the J segment 4 bases; nucleotides outside the gene matches: 4. Germline loops: CDR1 SNHLY, CDR2 FYNNEI. The CDR3 sequence is 14 residues long. This chain's CDR3 is CASSEQGGGYGYTF. CDR3 coding DNA: TGTGCCAGCAGTGAACAGGGGGGTGGCTATGGCTACACCTTC.

The chain couples TRBV19 to TRBJ2-7, with D tentatively TRBD1 (5 bases). V was pared by 2 bases and J by 0 bases, with 11 bases between. This CDR3 spans 15 amino acids. CDR1 and CDR2 (germline): LNHDA, SQIVND (reference sequence). The CDR3 bases are TGTGCCAGTAGTATAAGGGGTACGGGCTCCTACGAGCAGTACTTC. Translating it yields CASSIRGTGSYEQYF.